A single sample is the source of the 28 T cell receptor beta chains below, sequenced in a study of OX40 agonist ivuxolimab in advanced cancers. The protocol was immunoSEQ multiplex PCR, while the TCRdb copy is restricted to in-frame clones and leaves out a portion. The sample includes some 100,000 clones, about nine tenths of them seen just once. The sequencing here drew on CD4+ or CD8+ T cells sorted from blood, taken in a trial of the OX40 agonist ivuxolimab. The receptors derive from an adult with an advanced solid tumor such as melanoma, head and neck, liver or kidney cancer.

The V gene is TRBV19, the J gene TRBJ2-1; D is unclear. This CDR3 is 11 amino acids long. Trimming took off 5 bases at V and 4 bases at J, with 3 bases between the two ends. CDR1 is LNHDA, CDR2 SQIVND, per germline (reference sequence). CDR3 coding DNA: TGTGCCAGTAGTGAGTACAATGAGCAGTTCTTC. It encodes CASSEYNEQFF.

This chain uses TRBV5-1 with TRBJ2-1; 7 positions agree with TRBD1. Germline lookup yields CDR1 SGHRS and CDR2 YFSETQ. V lost 4 bases, J lost 8 bases, and 12 bases stayed unmatched. The CDR3 has 15 amino acids. The CDR3 sequence: CASSISLDRVDEQFF. In nucleotides, the CDR3 is TGCGCCAGCAGCATCTCCCTCGACAGGGTAGATGAGCAGTTCTTC.

The rearrangement uses TRBV5-4 and TRBJ1-3; unclear D gene. The CDR3 length is 15 residues. V dropped 1 base and J dropped 0 bases, with 8 bases sitting between them. Germline CDR1 reads SGHNT; CDR2 reads YYREEE (reference sequence). CDR3 nucleotide sequence: TGTGCCAGCAGCTTGCCCAGTGGCTCTGGAAACACCATATATTTT. Translated, it gives CASSLPSGSGNTIYF.

The rearrangement uses TRBV5-1 and TRBJ2-3; D is uncertain. The CDR3 length is 13 residues. Between the trimmed V and J ends, which lost 7 bases and 3 bases, there was a span of 12 bases. Germline V gene lookup returns CDR1 SGHRS and CDR2 YFSETQ. CDR3 loop: CASGKALTDTQYF. The DNA of the CDR3 is TGCGCCAGCGGGAAGGCATTGACAGATACGCAGTATTTT.

This clone was detected only a few times. This rearrangement joins TRBV19 to TRBJ1-2; possible D gene TRBD1, 5 bases. CDR1 is LNHDA, CDR2 SQIVND, per germline (reference sequence). Trimming pared 6 bases from V and 4 bases from J, leaving 15 bases between. The CDR3 totals 14 residues. The CDR3 sequence: CASRRDRLSYGYTF. The CDR3 DNA is TGTGCCAGTAGGAGGGACCGCCTTAGCTATGGCTACACCTTC.

The gene calls are TRBV4-1 and TRBJ1-5; D unresolved. V was clipped by 1 base and J by 2 bases, with 6 bases between them. The CDR3 extends over 14 amino acids. CDR1 MGHRA and CDR2 YSYEKL come from the germline V gene. CDR3 protein: CASSQAYGNQPQHF. The DNA of the CDR3 is TGCGCCAGCAGCCAAGCTTATGGCAATCAGCCCCAGCATTTT.

The J gene is TRBJ2-1, the V gene TRBV28; TRBD2 agrees at 7 bases. V lost 3 bases, J lost 7 bases, and 9 bases stayed unmatched. The CDR3 is 15 amino acids. Germline V gives CDR1 MDHEN, CDR2 SYDVKM. Written as DNA, the CDR3 is TGTGCCAGCAGTTTGGGCGGGAGCTTTTTGAATGAGCAGTTCTTC. This sequence encodes CASSLGGSFLNEQFF. Looking up the rest from reference TRBV28 and TRBJ2-1 gives the full variable domain: DVKVTQSSRYLVKRTGEKVFLECVQDMDHENMFWYRQDPGLGLRLIYFSYDVKMKEKGDIPEGYSVSREKKERFSLILESASTNQTSMYLCASSLGGSFLNEQFFGPGTRLTVL.

The chain links TRBV5-5 to TRBJ1-1; 9 nucleotides line up with TRBD1. CDR3 length equals 14 residues. CDR1 is SGHKS and CDR2 is YYEKEE in the germline V gene (reference sequence). Trimming cost V 2 bases and J 5 bases; bases outside gene matches: 4. DNA for the CDR3: TGTGCCAGCAGCTTCGGGACAGGGTGGACTGAAGCTTTCTTT. Translated, it gives CASSFGTGWTEAFF.

The gene calls are TRBV5-5 and TRBJ1-5, with 7 nucleotides matching TRBD1. Germline V gives CDR1 SGHKS, CDR2 YYEKEE (reference sequence). The ends lost 4 bases at V and 2 bases at J; junction bases unmatched: 3. CDR3 length: 14 amino acids. The CDR3 spells CASSGTAGNQPQHF. DNA for the CDR3: TGTGCCAGCAGCGGGACAGCTGGCAATCAGCCCCAGCATTTT.

The V call is TRBV21-1, the J call TRBJ1-5; TRBD1, the table's D call, was not compared with the DNA. TRBV21-1 is noted as a pseudogene. The CDR3 runs 20 residues. The DNA of the CDR3 is TGTGCCAGCAGCAAGAATCCAAAGGACAGGGCCGATTATAGCAATCAGCCCCAGCATTTT. The encoded protein is CASSKNPKDRADYSNQPQHF.

In this sample, this clone turned up once. The chain couples TRBV5-1 to TRBJ2-5; 7 bases agree with TRBD2. V was pared by 4 bases and J by 2 bases, with 8 bases of the junction left unmatched. Germline V gene data show CDR1 as SGHRS and CDR2 as YFSETQ. The CDR3 is made up of 15 amino acids. The CDR3 is CASSRSSGNQETQYF. The CDR3 coding sequence is TGCGCCAGCAGCCGTTCTAGCGGAAATCAAGAGACCCAGTACTTC.

The V call is TRBV5-6, the J call TRBJ2-1; tentatively, D is TRBD1 or TRBD2 (5 bases each). CDR3 length: 15 residues. The V gene lost 1 base and the J gene lost 0 bases, with 8 bases spanning the gap. Germline-derived CDR1 and CDR2 are SGHDT and YYEEEE. As DNA, the CDR3 is TGTGCCAGCAGCTTGATGGGGGACTCCTACAATGAGCAGTTCTTC. Translating it yields CASSLMGDSYNEQFF.

CDR3 in DNA: TGTGCCAGCAGCCCCCCCCCTAGGTTTGGAAATGAGCAGTTCTTC. Protein sequence: CASSPPPRFGNEQFF. This chain joins TRBV7-9 and TRBJ2-1; D is undetermined. The CDR3 runs to 15 residues. Trimming shortened V by 5 bases and J by 7 bases, and 18 bases separated the two germline ends. Germline V gives CDR1 SEHNR, CDR2 FQNEAQ (reference sequence).

The CDR3, as DNA: TGTGCCAGTAGTATAGCTAGCGGGAGCGGAGAGACCCAGTACTTC. This gives the protein CASSIASGSGETQYF. V is TRBV19 and J is TRBJ2-5; TRBD2 matches at 10 bases. The germline V gene has CDR1 LNHDA and CDR2 SQIVND (reference sequence). This CDR3 spans 15 amino acids. V lost 1 base and J lost 4; bases outside the gene matches: 3.

J is TRBJ2-7 and V is TRBV20-1; D is perhaps TRBD1 or TRBD2 (5 bases each). The CDR3 has 11 amino acids. Germline V gene sequence: CDR1 DFQATT, CDR2 SNEGSKA (reference sequence). Trimming removed 6 bases from V and 10 bases from J, with 16 bases in between. This CDR3 reads CSASGPGGQYF. As DNA, the CDR3 is TGCAGTGCCTCGGGACCCGGTGGACAGTACTTC.

The chain employs TRBV28 and TRBJ1-5, with TRBD1 identical over 9 bases. Losses at the gene ends were 6 bases for V and 9 bases for J; bases not matched to a gene: 12. This CDR3 has 15 amino acids. Germline V gives CDR1 MDHEN, CDR2 SYDVKM. This chain's CDR3 is CASSSGTGFSRPQHF. The CDR3, as DNA: TGTGCCAGCAGCTCCGGGACAGGGTTCTCTCGGCCCCAGCATTTT.

The chain joins TRBV7-2 to TRBJ2-5, with 10 positions matching TRBD2. The CDR3 has 15 amino acids. Germline loops: CDR1 SGHTA, CDR2 FQGNSA. J gave up 1 base and V 5 bases, and 4 bases lay outside the gene matches. The CDR3 coding sequence is TGTGCCAGCAGCCGAACTAGCGGGGTCCAAGAGACCCAGTACTTC. Translating it yields CASSRTSGVQETQYF. The full variable domain, with the rest looked up from reference TRBV7-2 and TRBJ2-5, is GAGVSQSPSNKVTEKGKDVELRCDPISGHTALYWYRQSLGQGLEFLIYFQGNSAPDKSGLPSDRFSAERTGGSVSTLTIQRTQQEDSAVYLCASSRTSGVQETQYFGPGTRLLVL.

The chain carries TRBV7-9 and TRBJ2-5; 9 bases map to TRBD2. CDR1 SEHNR and CDR2 FQNEAQ come from the germline V gene (reference sequence). V was clipped by 2 bases and J by 1 base; unmatched bases: 5. The CDR3 has 16 amino acids. The CDR3 spells CASSLRPTSGQETQYF. In DNA form, the CDR3 reads TGTGCCAGCAGCTTACGTCCGACTAGCGGCCAAGAGACCCAGTACTTC.

The rearrangement uses TRBV5-1 and TRBJ2-3; D may be TRBD2 (5 bases). The CDR3 contains 15 residues. Between the trimmed V and J ends, which lost 1 base and 4 bases, there was a span of 13 bases. In germline, CDR1 is SGHRS, CDR2 YFSETQ. In DNA form, the CDR3 reads TGCGCCAGCAGCTTGCTGAGAGGAGGTCCAGATACGCAGTATTTT. Translating gives CASSLLRGGPDTQYF.

The chain couples TRBV28 to TRBJ2-6; no clear D. This CDR3 has 16 amino acids. The V end lost 5 bases, the J end lost 4 bases, and 15 bases lay between the germline ends. Germline loops: CDR1 MDHEN, CDR2 SYDVKM. The CDR3 nucleotides are TGTGCCAGCAGTAAACCCCTTACACCCGGGGCCAACGTCCTGACTTTC. Protein sequence: CASSKPLTPGANVLTF.

The gene calls are TRBV10-3 and TRBJ2-1, with TRBD2 matching 8 bases. CDR3 size: 16 residues. The germline CDR1 and CDR2 sequences are ENHRY and SYGVKD. V lost 0 bases, J lost 1 base, and 2 bases stayed unmatched. The CDR3 nucleotides are TGTGCCATCAGTGAGTCGGGCGGGAGGTCCTACAATGAGCAGTTCTTC. Translated, it gives CAISESGGRSYNEQFF.

V is TRBV6-6 and J is TRBJ1-2, with a tentative D call TRBD1 (5 bases). Deletions cut 6 bases from V and 0 bases from J, with 11 bases between. This CDR3 comprises 14 residues. Germline loops: CDR1 MNHNY, CDR2 SVGAGI (reference sequence). The CDR3 is CASRRGFANYGYTF. CDR3 in DNA: TGTGCCAGCAGGAGGGGATTTGCTAACTATGGCTACACCTTC.

V is TRBV5-8 and J is TRBJ2-7; unclear D gene. The CDR3 is 17 amino acids. V was trimmed by 0 bases and J by 0 bases, leaving 16 bases between them. Looked up from germline, CDR1 is SGHTS and CDR2 is YDEGEE. The CDR3 spells CASSLAFLALSSYEQYF. Here the CDR3 DNA reads TGTGCCAGCAGCTTGGCCTTTTTGGCGTTAAGCTCCTACGAGCAGTACTTC.

The CDR3 region is CASSLDRPNTEAFF. CDR3 nucleotides: TGCGCCAGCAGCTTGGACAGGCCGAACACTGAAGCTTTCTTT. The rearrangement uses TRBV5-1 and TRBJ1-1, with D possibly being TRBD1 (5 bases). Germline V gene data show CDR1 as SGHRS and CDR2 as YFSETQ. V lost 0 bases and J 1 base, leaving 7 bases between the germline ends. The CDR3 contains 14 residues. Drawing the rest from reference TRBV5-1 and TRBJ1-1, the complete variable domain is KAGVTQTPRYLIKTRGQQVTLSCSPISGHRSVSWYQQTPGQGLQFLFEYFSETQRNKGNFPGRFSGRQFSNSRSEMNVSTLELGDSALYLCASSLDRPNTEAFFGQGTRLTVV.

V gene TRBV7-9 combines with J gene TRBJ1-1; D gene unclear. Germline loops: CDR1 SEHNR, CDR2 FQNEAQ (reference sequence). Trimming removed 5 bases from V and 4 bases from J, with 11 bases in between. The length of the CDR3 is 13 residues. Here the CDR3 DNA reads TGTGCCAGCAGCGGGATCGGAGTCACTGAAGCTTTCTTT. Its translation: CASSGIGVTEAFF. Drawing the rest from reference TRBV7-9 and TRBJ1-1, the complete variable domain is DTGVSQNPRHKITKRGQNVTFRCDPISEHNRLYWYRQTLGQGPEFLTYFQNEAQLEKSRLLSDRFSAERPKGSFSTLEIQRTEQGDSAMYLCASSGIGVTEAFFGQGTRLTVV.

The chain employs TRBV25-1 and TRBJ2-2; 9 bases agree with TRBD2. V shed 4 bases and J 4 bases; nucleotides not matched to a gene: 7. This CDR3 contains 16 residues. Germline CDR1 is MGHDK and CDR2 is SYGVNS. CDR3 DNA sequence: TGTGCCAGCAGTGCTGCGGGGGGGCTCGGCACCGGGGAGCTGTTTTTT. Its protein is CASSAAGGLGTGELFF.

J is TRBJ2-7 and V is TRBV6-1, with a possible D match to TRBD1 (5 bases). Germline CDR1 and CDR2: MNHNS and SASEGT. V was clipped by 2 bases and J by 6 bases, with 11 bases between them. The CDR3 runs to 13 residues. For the CDR3, the DNA is TGTGCCAGCAGTGAACGCAGGGTGGGCGAGCAGTACTTC. Translation gives CASSERRVGEQYF.

The rearrangement uses TRBV9 and TRBJ2-7; D may correspond to TRBD1 or TRBD2 (5 bases each). The germline gives CDR1 SGDLS, CDR2 YYNGEE. Trimming removed 4 bases at V and 7 bases at J, with 15 bases between. This CDR3 spans 13 amino acids. This CDR3 is CASSSDSRGEQYF. CDR3 in DNA: TGTGCCAGCAGCTCCGACTCGAGGGGAGAGCAGTACTTC.